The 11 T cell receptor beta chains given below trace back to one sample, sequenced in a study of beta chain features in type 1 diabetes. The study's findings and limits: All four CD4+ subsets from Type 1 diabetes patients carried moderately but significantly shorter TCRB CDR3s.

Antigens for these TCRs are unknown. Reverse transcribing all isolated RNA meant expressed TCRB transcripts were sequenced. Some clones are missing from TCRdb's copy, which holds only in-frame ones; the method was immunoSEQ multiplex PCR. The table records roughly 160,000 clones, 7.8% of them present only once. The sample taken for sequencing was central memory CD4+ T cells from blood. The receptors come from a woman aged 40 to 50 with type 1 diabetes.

CDR3 region: CASSYDARRTGELFF. CDR3 nucleotide sequence: TGTGCCAGCAGTTACGACGCTAGAAGGACCGGGGAGCTGTTTTTT. V and J are TRBV6-6 and TRBJ2-2, with D uncertain. Trimming pared 2 bases from V and 5 bases from J, leaving 12 bases between. CDR1 is MNHNY and CDR2 is SVGAGI in the germline V gene (reference sequence). The CDR3 length is 15 residues.

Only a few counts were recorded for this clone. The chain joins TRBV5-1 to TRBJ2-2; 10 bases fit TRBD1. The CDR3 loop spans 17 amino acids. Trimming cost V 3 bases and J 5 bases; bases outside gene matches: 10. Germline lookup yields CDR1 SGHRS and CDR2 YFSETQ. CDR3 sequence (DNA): TGCGCCAGCAGCTCCCCGCCGGGGACAGGGGTGACCGGGGAGCTGTTTTTT. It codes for CASSSPPGTGVTGELFF.

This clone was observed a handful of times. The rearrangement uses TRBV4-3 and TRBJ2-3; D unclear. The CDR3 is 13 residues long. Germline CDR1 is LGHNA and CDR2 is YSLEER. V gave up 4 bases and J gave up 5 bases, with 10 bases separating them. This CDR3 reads CASSLQERDTQYF. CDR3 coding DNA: TGCGCCAGCAGCCTCCAGGAACGAGATACGCAGTATTTT.

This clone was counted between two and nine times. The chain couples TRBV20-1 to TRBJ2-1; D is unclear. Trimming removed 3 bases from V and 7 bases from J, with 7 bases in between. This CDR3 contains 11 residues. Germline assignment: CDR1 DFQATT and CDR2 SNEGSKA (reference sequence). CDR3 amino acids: CSASPENEQFF. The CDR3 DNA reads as TGCAGTGCTAGTCCGGAGAATGAGCAGTTCTTC.

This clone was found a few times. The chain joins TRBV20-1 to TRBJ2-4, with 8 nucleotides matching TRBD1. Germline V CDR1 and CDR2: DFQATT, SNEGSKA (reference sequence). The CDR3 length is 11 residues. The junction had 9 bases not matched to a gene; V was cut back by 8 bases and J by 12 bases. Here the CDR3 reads CSTQGGKNQYF. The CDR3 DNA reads TGCAGTACACAGGGGGGAAAGAATCAGTACTTC.

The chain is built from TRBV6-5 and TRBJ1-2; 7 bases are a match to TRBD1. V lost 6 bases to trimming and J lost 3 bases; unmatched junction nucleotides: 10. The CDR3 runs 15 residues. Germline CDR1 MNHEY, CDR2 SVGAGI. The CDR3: CASSDRRGLDYGYTF. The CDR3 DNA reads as TGTGCCAGCAGCGACAGGAGGGGGCTCGACTATGGCTACACCTTC.

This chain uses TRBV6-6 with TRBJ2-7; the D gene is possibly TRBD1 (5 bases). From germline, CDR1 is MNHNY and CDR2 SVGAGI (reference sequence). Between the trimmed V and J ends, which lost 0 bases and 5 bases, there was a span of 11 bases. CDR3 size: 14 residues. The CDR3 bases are TGTGCCAGCAGTTACTCGACCCAGGGTAACGAGCAGTACTTC. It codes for CASSYSTQGNEQYF.

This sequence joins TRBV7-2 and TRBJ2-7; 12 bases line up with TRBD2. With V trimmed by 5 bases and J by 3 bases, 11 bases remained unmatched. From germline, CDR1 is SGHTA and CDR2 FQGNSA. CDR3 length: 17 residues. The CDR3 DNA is TGTGCCAGCAGCCCGATCGGGACTAGCGGGTCTTACTACGAGCAGTACTTC. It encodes CASSPIGTSGSYYEQYF.

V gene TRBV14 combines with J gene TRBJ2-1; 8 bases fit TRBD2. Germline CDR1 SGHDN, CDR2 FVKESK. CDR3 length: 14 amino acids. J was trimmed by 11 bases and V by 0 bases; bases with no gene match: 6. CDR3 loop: CASSQDRSSGKQFF. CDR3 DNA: TGTGCCAGCAGCCAAGATAGGAGTAGCGGGAAGCAGTTCTTC.

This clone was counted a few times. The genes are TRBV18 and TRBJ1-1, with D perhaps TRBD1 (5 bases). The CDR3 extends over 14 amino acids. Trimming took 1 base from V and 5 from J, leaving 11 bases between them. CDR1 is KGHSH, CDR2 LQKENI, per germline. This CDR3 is CASSPQGRDTEAFF. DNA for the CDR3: TGTGCCAGCTCACCACAGGGGAGGGATACTGAAGCTTTCTTT.

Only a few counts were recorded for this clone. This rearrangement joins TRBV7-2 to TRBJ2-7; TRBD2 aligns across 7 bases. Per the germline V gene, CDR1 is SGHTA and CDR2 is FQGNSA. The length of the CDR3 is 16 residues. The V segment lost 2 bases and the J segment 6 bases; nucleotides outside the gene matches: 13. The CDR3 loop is CASSLRMAGEVGEQYF. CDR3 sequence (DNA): TGTGCCAGCAGCTTAAGGATGGCGGGAGAGGTGGGCGAGCAGTACTTC.